The 32 T cell receptor beta chains below all came from one sample that was sequenced in a study of T cell responses to AZD1222 COVID-19 vaccine. Here immunoSEQ multiplex PCR was the method, and the copy in TCRdb shows in-frame clones only, minus some. Of 75,000 to 90,000 clones in the sample, roughly 85% are singletons; the top ten hold 9% to 14%. The sequencing here drew on peripheral blood, taken 28 days after the second AZD1222 dose. Every receptor here comes from an adult who received the AZD1222 COVID-19 vaccine.

CDR3 DNA: TGTGCCAGTAGCAACCCGGCCTATGGCTACACCTTC. Translating gives CASSNPAYGYTF. The chain couples TRBV19 to TRBJ1-2; no clear D gene. The CDR3 consists of 12 residues. Trimming removed 6 bases at V and 4 bases at J, with 9 bases between. Germline V lookup: CDR1 LNHDA, CDR2 SQIVND (reference sequence).

The chain is built from TRBV24-1 and TRBJ2-1; 7 bases line up with TRBD2. Germline V gene sequence: CDR1 KGHDR, CDR2 SFDVKD. The CDR3 contains 15 residues. V lost 9 bases and J lost 0; bases outside the gene matches: 7. The CDR3 region is CATGLGGSSYNEQFF. Here the CDR3 DNA reads TGTGCCACCGGGTTGGGCGGGAGCTCCTACAATGAGCAGTTCTTC.

The chain couples TRBV6-5 to TRBJ1-6; D is undetermined. Germline values: CDR1 MNHEY, CDR2 SVGAGI. This CDR3 is built from 14 residues. The V end lost 6 bases, the J end lost 10 bases, and 16 bases lay between the germline ends. The CDR3 DNA reads as TGTGCCAGCAGGGAGACCATTATAACCTCACCCCTCCACTTT. Amino acid sequence: CASRETIITSPLHF.

The V call is TRBV4-2, the J call TRBJ1-5, with a weak D call TRBD1 (5 bases). The CDR3 contains 14 residues. Germline CDR1 LGHNA, CDR2 YNFKEQ. V lost 5 bases and J lost 5, with 13 bases in between. DNA for the CDR3: TGTGCCAGCAGCTGGGACGGGGGGGATCAGCCCCAGCATTTT. Its protein is CASSWDGGDQPQHF.

J is TRBJ2-4 and V is TRBV6-6, with no clear D. This CDR3 spans 16 amino acids. V gave up 4 bases and J gave up 0 bases, with 13 bases separating them. Germline V gene lookup returns CDR1 MNHNY and CDR2 SVGAGI (reference sequence). CDR3 sequence (DNA): TGTGCCAGCAGTTCGGGCCCTTCCATAGCCAAAAACATTCAGTACTTC. Its protein product is CASSSGPSIAKNIQYF.

The chain has TRBV6-5 and TRBJ2-2; TRBD2 might be the D (6 bases). This CDR3 region has 13 residues. Trimming removed 6 bases at V and 6 bases at J, with 11 bases between. The germline CDR1 and CDR2 sequences are MNHEY and SVGAGI. The CDR3 here is CASRSGSSGELFF. As DNA, the CDR3 is TGTGCCAGCAGGTCCGGGAGCTCCGGGGAGCTGTTTTTT.

This clone showed up just a few times. V gene TRBV18 combines with J gene TRBJ1-2, with 8 bases aligning to TRBD1. Germline CDR1 is KGHSH and CDR2 is LQKENI. V shed 6 bases and J 8 bases; nucleotides not matched to a gene: 17. The CDR3 has 16 residues. The CDR3 loop reads CASSPTTGELIRGYTF. CDR3 coding DNA: TGTGCCAGCTCGCCGACGACAGGGGAATTGATTAGGGGCTACACCTTC.

The chain has TRBV7-2 and TRBJ1-5; unclear D gene. Germline V gene sequence: CDR1 SGHTA, CDR2 FQGNSA. V dropped 7 bases and J dropped 3 bases, with 16 bases sitting between them. This CDR3 comprises 15 residues. CDR3 sequence (DNA): TGTGCCAGCACCCTCAGTAGTTACCCCAATCAGCCCCAGCATTTT. Amino acids: CASTLSSYPNQPQHF.

The gene calls are TRBV10-1 and TRBJ2-7, with TRBD1 matching 9 bases. The CDR3 runs to 16 residues. The germline gives CDR1 WNHNN, CDR2 SYGVQD (reference sequence). The ends lost 10 bases at V and 5 bases at J; junction bases unmatched: 18. CDR3 sequence (DNA): TGCGCCACCCCGCCCCTTATCAAAGACAGGGGGAACGAGCAGTACGTC. Translated, it gives CATPPLIKDRGNEQYV.

This rearrangement joins TRBV28 to TRBJ2-3, with D maybe TRBD1 (6 bases). Germline CDR1 and CDR2: MDHEN and SYDVKM. The CDR3 contains 15 residues. V gave up 11 bases and J gave up 0 bases, with 18 bases separating them. The CDR3 reads CAESPQGSSTDTQYF. The CDR3 nucleotides are TGTGCCGAAAGCCCCCAGGGGAGTAGCACAGATACGCAGTATTTT. The whole variable domain, remainder taken from reference TRBV28 and TRBJ2-3, is DVKVTQSSRYLVKRTGEKVFLECVQDMDHENMFWYRQDPGLGLRLIYFSYDVKMKEKGDIPEGYSVSREKKERFSLILESASTNQTSMYLCAESPQGSSTDTQYFGPGTRLTVL.

The chain couples TRBV7-2 to TRBJ1-5; 9 bases match TRBD1. This CDR3 comprises 15 residues. Germline values: CDR1 SGHTA, CDR2 FQGNSA. V lost 5 bases and J lost 7; bases outside the gene matches: 9. The CDR3: CASSPSGTGYQPQHF. CDR3 sequence (DNA): TGTGCCAGCAGCCCCTCCGGGACAGGGTACCAGCCCCAGCATTTT.

In its sample, this clone was seen once. The chain employs TRBV7-9 and TRBJ1-2, with 7 bases matching TRBD1. CDR1 is SEHNR, CDR2 FQNEAQ, per germline (reference sequence). There are 14 residues in the CDR3. V lost 5 bases, J lost 8 bases, and 11 bases stayed unmatched. In DNA, the CDR3 is TGTGCCAGCAGCGCCCGGGACAGAGGTACCGGCTACACCTTC. This encodes CASSARDRGTGYTF.

The V and J genes are TRBV18 and TRBJ1-5, with 8 bases aligning to TRBD1. This CDR3 has 14 amino acids. In germline, CDR1 is KGHSH, CDR2 LQKENI. The V gene end was trimmed by 2 bases and the J gene end by 4 bases; junction bases not matched to a gene: 1. The CDR3, as DNA: TGTGCCAGCTCACCAAACAGGGGGAATCAGCCCCAGCATTTT. It specifies CASSPNRGNQPQHF. The full variable domain, in which reference TRBV18 and TRBJ1-5 provide the parts outside the CDR3, is NAGVMQNPRHLVRRRGQEARLRCSPMKGHSHVYWYRQLPEEGLKFMVYLQKENIIDESGMPKERFSAEFPKEGPSILRIQQVVRGDSAAYFCASSPNRGNQPQHFGDGTRLSIL.

This clone was observed a single time. V usage is TRBV5-8 and J usage is TRBJ1-2, with 7 nucleotides matching TRBD1. Per germline, CDR1 SGHTS and CDR2 YDEGEE. The CDR3 extends over 14 amino acids. The junction had 9 bases not matched to a gene; V was cut back by 3 bases and J by 7 bases. CDR3 nucleotide sequence: TGTGCCAGCAGCTCATTCCGACAGGGCTTTGGCTACACCTTC. Its translation: CASSSFRQGFGYTF.

The chain uses TRBV7-2 and TRBJ2-7; the D gene is possibly TRBD1 (5 bases). The germline CDR1 and CDR2 sequences are SGHTA and FQGNSA. Trimming cost V 0 bases and J 10 bases, with 10 bases left between them. There are 12 residues in the CDR3. In nucleotides, the CDR3 is TGTGCCAGCAGCTTAGCGGGGCGAGAACAGTACTTC. This sequence encodes CASSLAGREQYF.

The chain couples TRBV11-2 to TRBJ2-5, with TRBD1 as a possible D gene (5 bases). V gave up 5 bases and J gave up 5 bases, with 21 bases separating them. CDR3 length: 16 amino acids. Germline loops: CDR1 SGHAT, CDR2 FQNNGV. The CDR3 loop is CASSRQPTGPPETQYF. The DNA of the CDR3 is TGTGCCAGCAGCCGACAGCCGACCGGACCTCCGGAGACCCAGTACTTC. Variable domain in full (rest from reference TRBV11-2 and TRBJ2-5): EAGVAQSPRYKIIEKRQSVAFWCNPISGHATLYWYQQILGQGPKLLIQFQNNGVVDDSQLPKDRFSAERLKGVDSTLKIQPAKLEDSAVYLCASSRQPTGPPETQYFGPGTRLLVL.

V and J are TRBV6-5 and TRBJ1-5; no definite D call. Per germline, CDR1 MNHEY and CDR2 SVGAGI. The CDR3 contains 16 residues. V was pared by 4 bases and J by 0 bases, with 13 bases between. The CDR3 bases are TGTGCCAGCAGTTCCAAGAGGACCGCTAGCAATCAGCCCCAGCATTTT. Residues: CASSSKRTASNQPQHF.

The chain combines TRBV28 with TRBJ1-5; 7 nucleotides agree with TRBD1. Germline V gives CDR1 MDHEN, CDR2 SYDVKM. The CDR3 is made up of 18 amino acids. V shed 3 bases, J shed 1 base, and the junction held 12 bases outside the gene matches. The DNA for the CDR3 is TGTGCCAGCAGTTTTCGGGACAGTCGTATATGGAGCAATCAGCCCCAGCATTTT. Its protein is CASSFRDSRIWSNQPQHF.

This chain links TRBV27 with TRBJ1-1, with a possible D match to TRBD1 (6 bases). The V end was cut by 5 bases, the J end by 0 bases, with 13 bases between. Germline values: CDR1 MNHEY, CDR2 SMNVEV (reference sequence). This CDR3 is built from 15 residues. This CDR3 is CASSPWTEMNTEAFF. The CDR3 nucleotides read TGTGCCAGCAGTCCCTGGACAGAAATGAACACTGAAGCTTTCTTT.

The chain links TRBV2 to TRBJ1-5, with D hard to call. The CDR3 consists of 14 residues. V gave up 6 bases and J gave up 2 bases, with 11 bases separating them. From germline, CDR1 is SNHLY and CDR2 FYNNEI. The CDR3 reads CASSQTRGNQPQHF. DNA for the CDR3: TGTGCCAGCAGCCAAACAAGGGGCAATCAGCCCCAGCATTTT.

The V gene is TRBV18, the J gene TRBJ2-5, with 8 bases matching TRBD1. This CDR3 is built from 14 residues. In germline, CDR1 is KGHSH, CDR2 LQKENI. The ends lost 3 bases at V and 4 bases at J; junction bases unmatched: 4. The chain's CDR3 is CASSPTGEAETQYF. The CDR3 bases are TGTGCCAGCTCACCGACAGGGGAGGCAGAGACCCAGTACTTC.

In its sample, this clone was seen a few times. V gene TRBV6-2 or TRBV6-3 combines with J gene TRBJ1-2; D gene ambiguous. From germline, CDR1 is MNHEY and CDR2 SVGEGT. The CDR3 contains 16 residues. V lost 2 bases, J lost 5 bases, and 18 bases lay in between. The CDR3 coding sequence is TGTGCCAGCAGTTACCCCGACGATGTGCTATGGTATGGCTACACCTTC. It translates to CASSYPDDVLWYGYTF.

This chain links TRBV29-1 with TRBJ2-1; 7 nucleotides agree with TRBD1. The length of the CDR3 is 15 residues. Losses at the gene ends were 4 bases for V and 3 bases for J; bases not matched to a gene: 9. Germline assignment: CDR1 SQVTM and CDR2 ANQGSEA. The CDR3 sequence: CSVGPTGSYYNEQFF. The CDR3 bases are TGCAGCGTTGGGCCGACAGGGAGTTACTACAATGAGCAGTTCTTC.

CDR3 nucleotides: TGTGCCAGCAGCCCCCGACAGGGCCAAGAGACCCAGTACTTC. The encoded protein is CASSPRQGQETQYF. The J gene is TRBJ2-5, the V gene TRBV5-4, with 7 bases aligning to TRBD1. Germline V gene lookup returns CDR1 SGHNT and CDR2 YYREEE (reference sequence). The J segment lost 1 base and the V segment lost 4 bases, leaving 4 bases of the junction unmatched. The CDR3 has 14 residues.

This clone was detected a few times. This chain links TRBV21-1 with TRBJ1-1. TRBV21-1 is assigned pseudogene status. This CDR3 has 14 amino acids. The CDR3 is CASTLPGGGTEAFF. The CDR3 DNA reads as TGTGCCAGCACATTACCGGGGGGCGGCACTGAAGCTTTCTTT.

This clone occurred once. DNA of the CDR3: TGTGCCAGCAGCCAAGAGGGGCAGCCCCAGCATTTT. Protein: CASSQEGQPQHF. The V and J genes are TRBV3-1 (or the pseudogene TRBV3-2) and TRBJ1-5; no firm D call. The CDR3 sequence is 12 residues long. The V and J ends lost 0 bases and 7 bases respectively, with 4 bases between them. Germline V gives CDR1 LGHDT, CDR2 YNNKEL (reference sequence).

The chain links TRBV28 to TRBJ2-7, with D possibly being TRBD2 (5 bases). Per germline, CDR1 MDHEN and CDR2 SYDVKM. There are 13 residues in the CDR3. V was clipped by 2 bases and J by 6 bases, with 11 bases between them. Written as DNA, the CDR3 is TGTGCCAGCAGTTTAGGACTCCTCGCCGAGCAGTACTTC. Translating gives CASSLGLLAEQYF.

CDR3 loop: CASSQDRFSYNSPLHF. Here the CDR3 DNA reads TGTGCCAGCAGCCAAGACAGGTTCTCCTATAATTCACCCCTCCACTTT. V gene TRBV4-2 combines with J gene TRBJ1-6; no firm D call. The CDR3 runs to 16 residues. V lost 0 bases and J 0 bases, leaving 6 bases between the germline ends. CDR1 and CDR2 (germline): LGHNA, YNFKEQ.

This chain uses TRBV10-1 with TRBJ1-2; D is ambiguous. The CDR3 covers 13 residues. V was shortened by 3 bases and J by 2 bases, with 7 bases between the two germline ends. Germline V lookup: CDR1 WNHNN, CDR2 SYGVQD (reference sequence). The CDR3: CASSEGRNYGYTF. CDR3 DNA: TGCGCCAGCAGTGAAGGCAGAAACTATGGCTACACCTTC.

The rearrangement uses TRBV6-2 or TRBV6-3 and TRBJ1-6; no definite D call. V lost 2 bases to trimming and J lost 7 bases, with 9 bases between them. This CDR3 is 14 amino acids long. CDR1 is MNHEY, CDR2 SVGEGT, per germline. The CDR3 loop reads CASSYRTENSPLHF. The CDR3 coding sequence is TGTGCCAGCAGTTACCGGACGGAGAATTCACCCCTCCACTTT.

The chain has TRBV24-1 and TRBJ1-1; D might be TRBD1 (5 bases). The V gene's germline CDR1 is KGHDR and CDR2 SFDVKD. This CDR3 is built from 14 residues. The germline V and J ends were trimmed by 9 bases and 2 bases, with 15 bases remaining between them. CDR3 region: CATCGSGTNTEAFF. The CDR3 nucleotides are TGTGCCACCTGCGGATCCGGGACCAACACTGAAGCTTTCTTT.

This clone was seen a handful of times. The rearrangement uses TRBV6-5 and TRBJ1-6, with D perhaps TRBD1 (5 bases). The length of the CDR3 is 14 residues. The germline V gene has CDR1 MNHEY and CDR2 SVGAGI. Between the trimmed V and J ends, which lost 0 bases and 5 bases, there was a span of 5 bases. The CDR3, as DNA: TGTGCCAGCAGTTACTCAGGGGATAATTCACCCCTCCACTTT. Translation gives CASSYSGDNSPLHF.